Included here is one TCR beta chain sequence, with context. The sample belongs to a study of cytomegalovirus exposure and HLA in healthy donors. The CDR3 contains 14 residues. J lost 6 bases, V lost 5 bases, and 6 bases had no gene match. Germline V CDR1 and CDR2: LNHDA, SQIVND (reference sequence). Data came from immunoSEQ multiplex PCR; TCRdb stores just in-frame clones and leaves some out. This table holds 200,000 to 300,000 clones, 80% to 90% found once. This TCR was recovered from a man in his late teens or twenties in good health and CMV-seronegative. The V gene is TRBV19, the J gene TRBJ2-7; 11 bases map to TRBD2. Sequences were obtained from PBMCs. In DNA, the CDR3 is TGTGCCAGTAGTTCGCTAGCGGGAGGACTCGAGCAGTACTTC. It codes for CASSSLAGGLEQYF.